This T cell receptor (beta chain) was documented in a study of T-cell reconstitution after alpha-beta-depleted transplantation in children. Study-wide results and caveats: When one year had passed after transplant, most T-cell counts and diversity came from newly produced T cells. As was reported, about two months after transplant, alpha-beta T cells came from several hundred expanded graft clones.

Comment on this clonotype: The antigen remains unidentified.

Unique molecular identifiers were incorporated during preparation of the TCRbeta library. TCRdb re-called the PCR reads through MiXCR, storing one row per CDR3 protein. In the table there are around 450,000 distinct CDR3 sequences, about 16% of which are singletons. CDR1 is MNHEY and CDR2 is SVGEGT in the germline V gene. This CDR3 is 11 amino acids long. Trimming cost V 8 bases and J 6 bases, with 11 bases left between them. The sample consisted of PBMCs, mostly from graft donor cells, taken 360 days after TCRalphabeta/CD19-depleted stem cell transplant. This receptor was identified in a boy under three years old who had a stem cell transplant for Wiskott-Aldrich syndrome, so the T cells may come from the graft donor. This rearrangement joins TRBV6-2 or TRBV6-3 to TRBJ2-7; D might be TRBD2 (6 bases). As DNA, the CDR3 is TGTGCCAGCGGTAGGAGGGGCGAGCAGTACTTC. Translation gives CASGRRGEQYF.